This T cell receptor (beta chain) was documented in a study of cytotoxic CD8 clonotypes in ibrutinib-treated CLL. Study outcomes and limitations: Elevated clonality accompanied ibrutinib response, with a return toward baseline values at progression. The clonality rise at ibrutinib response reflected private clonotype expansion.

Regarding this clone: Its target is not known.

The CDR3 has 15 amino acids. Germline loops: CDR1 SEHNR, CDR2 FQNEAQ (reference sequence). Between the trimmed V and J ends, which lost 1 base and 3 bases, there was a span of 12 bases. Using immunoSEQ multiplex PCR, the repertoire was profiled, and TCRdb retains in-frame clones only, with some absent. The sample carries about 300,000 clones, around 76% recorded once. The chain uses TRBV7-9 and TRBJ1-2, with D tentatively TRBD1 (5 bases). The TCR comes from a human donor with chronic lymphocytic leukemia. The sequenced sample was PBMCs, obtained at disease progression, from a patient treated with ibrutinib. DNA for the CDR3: TGTGCCAGCAGCTTAGGGGCGGGGACGGACTATGGCTACACCTTC. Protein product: CASSLGAGTDYGYTF.